This T cell receptor (beta chain) was profiled in a study of shared clonotypes between healthy human individuals. CDR3 length: 16 amino acids. CDR1 is MNHEY and CDR2 is SVGAGI in the germline V gene. V was shortened by 2 bases and J by 6 bases, with 17 bases between the two germline ends. Assay: immunoSEQ multiplex PCR; the TCRdb copy retains only in-frame clones and omits some. The profile covers fewer than 2.5 million clones, with roughly 93% appearing a single time and 0.36% taken by the ten largest. The sequencing sample was made of naive CD4+ T cells from PBMCs. Subset denoted: CD45RA+ positively selected. The chain uses TRBV6-5 and TRBJ2-1; unclear D gene. The TCR comes from a man aged 18 to 35 in good health. Some clones in this sample may be carry-over from other donors' samples. The CDR3 bases are TGTGCCAGCAGTTACGAGGTGTCTGCACCAAGCAATGAGCAGTTCTTC. Translated: CASSYEVSAPSNEQFF.